These T cell receptor beta chains were read from a single sample in a study of vaccination effects on CD4 cells after COVID-19. No antigens are known for them. Measured with immunoSEQ multiplex PCR; TCRdb has only the in-frame clones, and not every one. This table has about 55,000 clones, roughly two thirds appearing once. The sample here was CD4+ T cells from PBMCs cultured with SARS-CoV-2 spike peptides, taken before COVID-19 vaccination. These receptors all come from a human donor who received a COVID-19 vaccine. The CDR3 runs from the conserved cysteine through the conserved F or W. D genes are given only for firm matches. Size values are once, few and many counts, or a class for expanded clones, and some rows have none.

J | V | D | size | CDR3 | DNA
TRBJ1-1 | TRBV20-1 | - | - | CRSTATLEAFF | TGCAGATCGACAGCCACCCTTGAAGCTTTCTTT
TRBJ2-1 | TRBV5-6 | TRBD2 | - | CASSFGRSGRPREGNEQFF | TGTGCCAGCAGCTTCGGACGTAGCGGGAGGCCGCGGGAGGGAAATGAGCAGTTCTTC
TRBJ1-2 | TRBV3-1/TRBV3-2 | - | - | CASSRALWAGGNGYTF | TGTGCCAGCAGCCGCGCACTCTGGGCGGGGGGCAATGGCTACACCTTC
TRBJ2-7 | TRBV30 | TRBD2 | - | CAWSALRTSGSSYEQYF | TGTGCCTGGAGTGCTTTAAGGACTAGCGGAAGCTCCTACGAGCAGTACTTC
TRBJ2-7 | TRBV1 | - | few | CTSSQDPRGAFCSYEQYF | TGCACCAGCAGCCAAGATCCGAGAGGGGCCTTCTGCTCCTACGAGCAGTACTTC
TRBJ2-3 | TRBV5-1 | TRBD2 | once | CASSSDAGTSGSTDTQYF | TGCGCCAGCAGCTCAGATGCCGGGACTAGCGGGAGCACAGATACGCAGTATTTT
TRBJ2-7 | TRBV18 | TRBD1 | few | CASSPGTEGMQYF | TGTGCCAGCTCACCAGGGACAGAGGGAATGCAGTACTTC
TRBJ1-2 | TRBV5-4 | - | few | CASSVRHAGYTF | TGTGCCAGCAGCGTTAGACACGCTGGCTACACCTTC
TRBJ1-1 | TRBV7-3 | - | - | CASSLMGLNTEAFF | TGTGCCAGCAGCTTAATGGGGCTAAACACTGAAGCTTTCTTT
TRBJ2-3 | TRBV7-2 | TRBD2 | - | CASSSGLALADTQYF | TGTGCCAGCAGCTCGGGACTAGCCTTAGCGGATACGCAGTATTTT
TRBJ1-2 | TRBV6-2/TRBV6-3 | - | once | CASSYLMQEGEQYNYGYTF | TGTGCCAGCAGTTACTTGATGCAAGAAGGGGAGCAATACAACTATGGCTACACCTTC
TRBJ1-5 | TRBV2 | TRBD1 | - | CASSGGTGVYQPQHF | TGTGCCAGCAGTGGCGGGACAGGGGTATATCAGCCCCAGCATTTT
TRBJ1-2 | TRBV9 | TRBD1 | - | CASSAGTGDYGYTF | TGTGCCAGCAGCGCCGGGACAGGGGACTATGGCTACACCTTC
TRBJ1-4 | TRBV2 | - | - | CAAKKDSANEKLFF | TGTGCCGCAAAAAAAGACTCAGCTAATGAAAAACTGTTTTTT
TRBJ1-1 | TRBV11-3 | - | - | CASLSNTEAFF | TGTGCCAGCCTATCAAACACTGAAGCTTTCTTT
TRBJ2-2 | TRBV10-3 | - | - | CAISSEGGAIGELFF | TGTGCCATCAGTTCGGAGGGCGGGGCAATCGGGGAGCTGTTTTTT
TRBJ2-3 | TRBV7-8 | TRBD2 | - | CASSPGGAPITDTQYF | TGTGCCAGCAGCCCCGGGGGGGCGCCAATCACAGATACGCAGTATTTT
TRBJ2-5 | TRBV20-1 | TRBD1 | - | CSASRTGQETQYF | TGCAGTGCTAGTAGGACAGGCCAAGAGACCCAGTACTTC
TRBJ2-5 | TRBV5-1 | - | - | CASSLDTQETQYF | TGCGCCAGCAGCTTGGACACCCAAGAGACCCAGTACTTC
TRBJ1-1 | TRBV7-2 | TRBD1 | few | CASRGQMNTEAFF | TGTGCCAGCAGGGGACAGATGAACACTGAAGCTTTCTTT
TRBJ1-3 | TRBV5-6 | - | few | CASSLDPRTVSGNTIYF | TGTGCCAGCAGCTTGGACCCCCGGACGGTCTCTGGAAACACCATATATTTT
TRBJ1-1 | TRBV2 | - | once | CASDRLNTEAFF | TGTGCCAGCGACCGGTTGAACACTGAAGCTTTCTTT
TRBJ2-5 | TRBV7-2 | TRBD2 | - | CASSLGTGTSMETQYF | TGTGCCAGCAGCCTCGGTACCGGGACTAGCATGGAGACCCAGTACTTC
TRBJ2-2 | TRBV11-3 | - | few | CASSFRTGNTGELFF | TGTGCCAGCAGCTTCAGGACGGGGAACACCGGGGAGCTGTTTTTT
TRBJ2-1 | TRBV6-2/TRBV6-3 | - | - | CASSRTPYNEQFF | TGTGCCAGCAGTCGGACTCCCTACAATGAGCAGTTCTTC
TRBJ2-2 | TRBV5-6 | TRBD2 | - | CASTRGLAGDANTGELFF | TGTGCCAGCACCCGGGGATTAGCGGGAGATGCGAACACCGGGGAGCTGTTTTTT
TRBJ2-3 | TRBV7-9 | - | once | CASSLGGSQDTQYF | TGTGCCAGCAGCCTTGGGGGGAGCCAAGATACGCAGTATTTT
TRBJ1-6 | TRBV5-6 | - | - | CASSLSDSPLHF | TGTGCCAGCAGCTTGTCGGATTCACCCCTCCACTTT
TRBJ2-7 | TRBV4-3 | - | - | CASSRRPQGTYEQYF | TGCGCCAGCAGCCGACGTCCCCAGGGGACCTACGAGCAGTACTTC
TRBJ1-2 | TRBV28 | - | - | CASSLSQGRYGYTF | TGTGCCAGCAGTTTATCTCAGGGTCGCTATGGCTACACCTTC
TRBJ1-3 | TRBV25-1 | - | - | CASSDQRRGNTIYF | TGTGCCAGCAGTGATCAAAGGAGAGGAAACACCATATATTTT
TRBJ2-7 | TRBV11-2 | - | - | CASRQTGTYEQYF | TGTGCCAGCCGGCAAACGGGGACCTACGAGCAGTACTTC
TRBJ2-5 | TRBV19 | TRBD2 | - | CASSMGTSPETQYF | TGTGCCAGTAGTATGGGGACTAGTCCGGAGACCCAGTACTTC
TRBJ2-7 | TRBV4-2 | TRBD1 | few | CASSQDKGQGVLEQYF | TGTGCCAGCAGCCAAGACAAAGGACAGGGAGTTCTCGAGCAGTACTTC
TRBJ2-2 | TRBV5-6 | - | few | CASTRKGAGELFF | TGTGCCAGCACTAGAAAAGGGGCCGGGGAGCTGTTTTTT
TRBJ1-3 | TRBV5-5 | - | - | CASSTWDFYSGNTIYF | TGTGCCAGCAGCACCTGGGACTTTTACTCTGGAAACACCATATATTTT
TRBJ1-2 | TRBV7-9 | TRBD1 | - | CASSPHQGVYGYTF | TGTGCCAGCAGCCCTCACCAGGGGGTGTATGGCTACACCTTC
TRBJ2-7 | TRBV4-1 | TRBD2 | - | CASSQGSSGGTREQYF | TGCGCCAGCAGCCAAGGGAGTAGCGGGGGGACGAGGGAGCAGTACTTC